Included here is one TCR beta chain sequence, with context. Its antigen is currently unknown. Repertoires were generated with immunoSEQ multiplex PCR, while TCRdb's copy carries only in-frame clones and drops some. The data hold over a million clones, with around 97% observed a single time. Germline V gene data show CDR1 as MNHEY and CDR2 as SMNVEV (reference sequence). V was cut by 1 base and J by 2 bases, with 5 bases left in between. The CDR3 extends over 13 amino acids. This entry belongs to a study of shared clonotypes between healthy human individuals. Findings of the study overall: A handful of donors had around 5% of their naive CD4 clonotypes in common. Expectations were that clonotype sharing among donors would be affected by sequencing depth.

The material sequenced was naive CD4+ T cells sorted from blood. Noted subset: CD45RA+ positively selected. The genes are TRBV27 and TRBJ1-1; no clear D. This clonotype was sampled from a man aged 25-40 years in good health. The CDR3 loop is CASSLFRNTEAFF. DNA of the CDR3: TGTGCCAGCAGTTTATTTCGAAACACTGAAGCTTTCTTT.